Given below is one T cell receptor beta chain in context. Its antigen target is currently unknown. Per-nucleotide qualities are absent, and no much larger clonotype sits a single base away. The library was produced with multiplex PCR. TCRdb lists the instrument as Illumina HiSeq 2500. TCRbeta libraries were constructed through three rounds of nested PCR with primers (Table S4) according to protocols modified from ARM-PCR. Before sequencing, PCR products in the 200-500 bp range were cut out of the gel and cleaned up using the QIAquick gel extraction kit. On the authors' methods: Trimmomatic was used to clean the reads, FLASH was used to merge the reads into complete CDR3 sequences, and MiTCR was used to assign the reads to V(D)J germline segments. Clonal diversity was computed as the inverse Simpson's index with VDJtools. In-frame sequences lacking a premature stop codon were counted as productive reads. TCRdb redid the processing of the public reads, applying fastp at Q25 and MiXCR, and retained in-frame beta chains. Records with the same CDR3 protein are collapsed into one entry carrying the most frequent genes and DNA. Here the V and J calls rest on TCRdb's processing, not on the authors' analysis. Within this sample are 110,000 or so distinct CDR3 sequences, with 60% to 65% of them counted one time only. Under 20% of the sample is in the top ten clones.

CDR1 and CDR2 are read off the germline V gene as SGHAT and FQNNGV. Ends trimmed: V by 5 bases, J by 6 bases; bases unmatched to a gene: 19. The CDR3 has 19 amino acids, counting the end cysteine and phenylalanine. Only the CDR3 part of the read is kept: 57 bases, read in frame from the first base. The sample is drawn from a study of tumor and adjacent non-tumor tissue in lung cancer (dated by TCRdb to 2017 to 2018). Regarding the study in general: By cancer type, the cohort comprised 11 to 12 adenocarcinoma patients, a couple of squamous cell carcinoma patients and 1 small cell lung cancer patient. Ages among the roughly 15 patients ranged from about 31 to 80 years, there were around ten men and 5 women, and disease was at TNM stage I to III. A total of roughly 130 million productive TCRbeta reads were generated by sequencing, corresponding to an average of about 4.17 million reads per sample. The study compared bulk TCRbeta repertoires from lung tumor tissue and matched distant non-tumor lung tissue of around 14 lung cancer patients. TCRbeta CDR3 sequencing was performed on about 29 paired specimens, with one tumor sample and one normal lung sample collected per patient. The paper as a whole reports these results and caveats: Significantly higher TCR diversity was found in younger patients, and higher tumor TCR diversity was associated with shorter overall and disease-free survival. Because peripheral blood was not sequenced, the blood TCRbeta repertoires of the lung cancer patients in the study went unexamined. The sequencing platform is not named in the methods, and unique molecular identifiers are not mentioned. A significantly larger cumulative share of the repertoire was made up by the top 100 clones in normal lung than in tumor tissue. Tumor tissue showed significantly higher TCR diversity (inverse Simpson) than normal lung tissue, at 431.37 vs 166.20 (P = 0.0075, Mann-Whitney U test). With only roughly 14 patients in the cohort, the authors noted that larger samples and more detailed clinical data are needed.

RNA was isolated from bulk, unsorted tissue, and RNA quality was assessed with a NanoDrop ND-1000 and an Agilent 2100. The normal lung samples consisted of distant non-tumor tissue collected more than 3 cm from the tumor edge. Donors were newly diagnosed lung cancer patients admitted for thoracic surgery in China between August and November 2014, without prior chemotherapy. The study excluded patients who had received radiotherapy or chemotherapy before or who had another cancer at the same time. Pieces of surgical tissue measuring roughly 1-2 cm3 were kept in RNAlater solution and stored at -80 degrees C until use.

Sequencing used distant non-tumor lung tissue. This TCR was sampled from a man aged 60 to 69 with non-small cell lung cancer. In this chain, TRBV11-2 is recombined with TRBJ2-4; 10 central nucleotides agree with TRBD2. The CDR3 protein sequence reads: CASSEERTSGALSINIQYF. The base sequence is TGTGCCAGCAGCGAAGAACGTACTAGCGGGGCATTATCCATAAACATTCAGTACTTC.